This T cell receptor beta chain was profiled in a study of OX40 agonist ivuxolimab in advanced cancers. Background on the study: Every 2 weeks, ivuxolimab was infused into the patients intravenously at between 0.01 and 10 mg/kg. Earlier treatment with anti-PD-1, anti-PD-L1 or anti-CTLA-4 was permitted, and 30% to 40% had received some.

Study outcomes and limitations: A proportion of nonresponders additionally exhibited low normalized T-cell clonal expansion.

V was cut by 0 bases and J by 8 bases, with 13 bases left in between. The CDR3 totals 14 residues. Germline CDR1 MGHRA, CDR2 YSYEKL. Here immunoSEQ multiplex PCR was the method, and the copy in TCRdb shows in-frame clones only, minus some. The sample has approximately 75,000 clones, about 73% seen once. Worth noting for this clone: Its cognate antigen is unknown.

The chain couples TRBV4-1 to TRBJ1-2; possibly TRBD1 for D (5 bases). This TCR was recovered from an adult with an advanced solid tumor such as melanoma, head and neck, liver or kidney cancer. The specimen comprised CD4+ or CD8+ T cells sorted from blood, sampled in a trial of the OX40 agonist ivuxolimab. In nucleotides, the CDR3 is TGCGCCAGCAGCCAAGAGCAGGGATCAGGAGGCTACACCTTC. Its protein product is CASSQEQGSGGYTF.